This TCR beta chain emerged from a study of blood T cell repertoires in COVID-19. Study-level information: COVID-19 samples from acute and convalescent phases originated in the United States, Italy and Spain. In each case, the material was cDNA or gDNA derived from T cells, B-cell-depleted T cells, or PBMCs.

Enrolled during active infection, Seattle patients were then followed longitudinally. Original processing methods: Using reference gene primer amplification, nucleated cell counts were estimated. TCRdb keeps only in-frame clones here, not all; method: immunoSEQ multiplex PCR. The D gene and trimming were derived from the DNA, and the V and J assignments and clone size from that table. The data contain some 270,000 clones, 90% of them singletons. Sequenced: peripheral blood. The TCR comes from an older woman with COVID-19, enrolled during active disease.

The CDR3 region has the DNA TGTGCCAGCAGCTTGGCCGACAGGGCCACTGAAGCTTTCTTT. Encoded protein: CASSLADRATEAFF. This rearrangement joins TRBV5-4 to TRBJ1-1; the match to TRBD1 covers 7 bases. Germline V gene data show CDR1 as SGHNT and CDR2 as YYREEE (reference sequence). The CDR3 spans 14 residues. V trimming: 0 bases; J trimming: 4 bases; junction bases outside the gene matches: 3.